A selection of T cell receptor beta chains follows, all from one sample in a study of blood T cells in healthy people across ages. TCRdb ran MiXCR on the 5' RACE reads and lists one entry per CDR3 protein. The sample shows about 1.6 million distinct CDR3 sequences, about 31% of them seen only once. Sequences were obtained from blood. The origin of the receptors is a woman in her 30s in good health. The CDR3 runs from the conserved cysteine through the conserved F or W. The order of the fields is D gene, clone size, V gene, J gene, CDR3 protein, CDR3 DNA. The D gene is left open where the match is weak. Some rows mark clone size as missing; the rest say once, few, many or name a class of expanded clone.

d_call: TRBD2; clone_size: .; v_call: TRBV7-9; j_call: TRBJ2-3; cdr3_aa: CASSATGTSRHRGTDTQYF; cdr3_nt: TGTGCCAGCAGCGCAACCGGGACTAGCAGGCACAGGGGCACAGATACGCAGTATTTT
d_call: .; clone_size: few; v_call: TRBV2; j_call: TRBJ2-7; cdr3_aa: CASSEQRSSYEQYF; cdr3_nt: TGTGCCAGCAGTGAACAACGGAGCTCCTACGAGCAGTACTTC
d_call: .; clone_size: .; v_call: TRBV9; j_call: TRBJ2-7; cdr3_aa: CASSPWDSPSLGGQYF; cdr3_nt: TGTGCCAGCAGCCCTTGGGACTCCCCCTCTCTCGGGGGGCAGTACTTC
d_call: .; clone_size: .; v_call: TRBV3-1; j_call: TRBJ2-7; cdr3_aa: CASSQSLARANEQYF; cdr3_nt: TGTGCCAGCAGCCAATCATTGGCCAGGGCCAACGAGCAGTACTTC
d_call: .; clone_size: few; v_call: TRBV20-1; j_call: TRBJ1-1; cdr3_aa: CSARDDLSAGRRGTEAFF; cdr3_nt: TGCAGTGCTAGAGATGATCTTTCGGCTGGGCGGAGGGGCACTGAAGCTTTCTTT
d_call: TRBD2; clone_size: few; v_call: TRBV10-3; j_call: TRBJ2-7; cdr3_aa: CAISGGLAGEGEQYF; cdr3_nt: TGTGCCATCAGTGGGGGACTAGCGGGAGAAGGCGAGCAGTACTTC
d_call: .; clone_size: .; v_call: TRBV5-1; j_call: TRBJ2-2; cdr3_aa: CASSTSGLGTGELFF; cdr3_nt: TGCGCCAGCAGCACTTCGGGACTTGGCACCGGGGAGCTGTTTTTT
d_call: TRBD2; clone_size: many; v_call: TRBV7-9; j_call: TRBJ2-3; cdr3_aa: CASSLASGGTDTQYF; cdr3_nt: TGTGCCAGCAGCTTAGCTAGCGGGGGCACAGATACGCAGTATTTT
d_call: TRBD2; clone_size: few; v_call: TRBV11-2; j_call: TRBJ2-3; cdr3_aa: CASSLGRKRGGGPDTQYF; cdr3_nt: TGTGCCAGCAGCTTAGGGAGGAAGCGGGGGGGCGGCCCAGATACGCAGTATTTT
d_call: .; clone_size: .; v_call: TRBV13; j_call: TRBJ2-7; cdr3_aa: CASSLAPRVEQYF; cdr3_nt: TGTGCCAGCAGCTTAGCCCCCCGAGTCGAGCAGTACTTC
d_call: TRBD2; clone_size: many; v_call: TRBV4-2; j_call: TRBJ2-7; cdr3_aa: CASSQQRLAGEQYF; cdr3_nt: TGTGCCAGCAGCCAACAACGACTAGCCGGAGAGCAGTACTTC
d_call: .; clone_size: .; v_call: TRBV5-1; j_call: TRBJ2-3; cdr3_aa: CASRAGHQADTQYF; cdr3_nt: TGCGCCAGCAGGGCAGGTCATCAGGCAGATACGCAGTATTTT
d_call: .; clone_size: .; v_call: TRBV6-5; j_call: TRBJ2-1; cdr3_aa: CASSYSHTSEQFF; cdr3_nt: TGTGCCAGCAGTTACTCCCATACGAGTGAGCAGTTCTTC
d_call: .; clone_size: few; v_call: TRBV20-1; j_call: TRBJ1-2; cdr3_aa: CSASWGSGYTF; cdr3_nt: TGCAGTGCTAGCTGGGGGTCTGGCTACACCTTC
d_call: .; clone_size: few; v_call: TRBV6-2/TRBV6-3; j_call: TRBJ2-5; cdr3_aa: CASSNGDLQYF; cdr3_nt: TGTGCCAGCTCTAACGGCGACCTGCAGTACTTC
d_call: .; clone_size: .; v_call: TRBV2; j_call: TRBJ2-6; cdr3_aa: CASRETSSGANVLTF; cdr3_nt: TGTGCCAGCAGGGAGACCAGCTCTGGGGCCAACGTCCTGACTTTC
d_call: .; clone_size: .; v_call: TRBV6-5; j_call: TRBJ2-1; cdr3_aa: CASRGSHYNEQFF; cdr3_nt: TGTGCCAGCAGGGGTAGCCACTACAATGAGCAGTTCTTC
d_call: .; clone_size: .; v_call: TRBV7-3; j_call: TRBJ2-3; cdr3_aa: CASSREKGDMQYF; cdr3_nt: TGTGCCAGCAGCCGGGAGAAGGGAGATATGCAGTATTTT
d_call: .; clone_size: .; v_call: TRBV6-1; j_call: TRBJ2-1; cdr3_aa: CASSLDGVGQFF; cdr3_nt: TGTGCCAGCAGTTTGGACGGGGTCGGGCAGTTCTTC
d_call: TRBD2; clone_size: .; v_call: TRBV5-5; j_call: TRBJ2-5; cdr3_aa: CASSFVASGVQETQYF; cdr3_nt: TGTGCCAGCAGCTTTGTTGCTAGCGGGGTACAAGAGACCCAGTACTTC
d_call: .; clone_size: few; v_call: TRBV7-9; j_call: TRBJ2-3; cdr3_aa: CASSFRGIDTQYF; cdr3_nt: TGTGCCAGCAGCTTCAGAGGAATCGATACGCAGTATTTT
d_call: .; clone_size: once; v_call: TRBV12-1; j_call: TRBJ1-1; cdr3_aa: CASSPKQGGAFF; cdr3_nt: TGTGCCAGCAGCCCGAAACAGGGTGGTGCTTTCTTT
d_call: .; clone_size: many; v_call: TRBV10-3; j_call: TRBJ2-5; cdr3_aa: CAISESTDNGETQYF; cdr3_nt: TGTGCCATCAGTGAGTCGACCGACAATGGAGAGACCCAGTACTTC
d_call: TRBD1; clone_size: .; v_call: TRBV28; j_call: TRBJ1-2; cdr3_aa: CASSSRQGARGCTF; cdr3_nt: TGTGCCAGCAGTTCCAGACAGGGGGCGCGTGGCTGCACCTTC
d_call: .; clone_size: .; v_call: TRBV20-1; j_call: TRBJ1-5; cdr3_aa: CSARRQGNQPQHF; cdr3_nt: TGCAGTGCTAGACGACAGGGCAATCAGCCCCAGCATTTT
d_call: .; clone_size: few; v_call: TRBV15; j_call: TRBJ2-5; cdr3_aa: CATSLGQRGRETQYF; cdr3_nt: TGTGCCACCAGCTTAGGACAGCGAGGGCGAGAGACCCAGTACTTC
d_call: TRBD2; clone_size: few; v_call: TRBV6-5; j_call: TRBJ2-3; cdr3_aa: CTSSYFRLAGPSTDTQYF; cdr3_nt: TGTACCAGCAGTTACTTCCGTCTAGCGGGGCCCAGCACAGATACGCAGTATTTT
d_call: TRBD2; clone_size: .; v_call: TRBV9; j_call: TRBJ2-1; cdr3_aa: CASTRAGSSYNEQFF; cdr3_nt: TGTGCCAGCACTCGAGCGGGGAGCTCCTACAATGAGCAGTTCTTC
d_call: .; clone_size: few; v_call: TRBV30; j_call: TRBJ1-2; cdr3_aa: CAWRPLYGYTF; cdr3_nt: TGTGCCTGGAGGCCCCTCTATGGCTACACCTTC
d_call: .; clone_size: .; v_call: TRBV20-1; j_call: TRBJ2-3; cdr3_aa: CSDLASTDTQYF; cdr3_nt: TGCAGTGACTTAGCTAGCACAGATACGCAGTATTTT
d_call: .; clone_size: .; v_call: TRBV15; j_call: TRBJ2-7; cdr3_aa: CATSRAGVSSYEQYF; cdr3_nt: TGTGCCACCAGCAGGGCCGGGGTGAGTTCCTACGAGCAGTACTTC
d_call: TRBD1; clone_size: .; v_call: TRBV4-1; j_call: TRBJ1-2; cdr3_aa: CASSHQTGEDGYTF; cdr3_nt: TGCGCCAGCAGCCACCAGACAGGGGAGGATGGCTACACCTTC
d_call: TRBD1; clone_size: .; v_call: TRBV13; j_call: TRBJ2-2; cdr3_aa: CASSLDRVRELFF; cdr3_nt: TGTGCCAGCAGCCTGGACAGGGTTCGGGAGCTGTTTTTT
d_call: .; clone_size: few; v_call: TRBV9; j_call: TRBJ2-1; cdr3_aa: CASSVEAGAEQFF; cdr3_nt: TGTGCCAGCAGCGTAGAAGCCGGGGCGGAGCAGTTCTTC
d_call: .; clone_size: few; v_call: TRBV18; j_call: TRBJ2-3; cdr3_aa: CASSPPTGKDTQYF; cdr3_nt: TGTGCCAGCTCACCACCAACAGGGAAAGATACGCAGTATTTT
d_call: .; clone_size: few; v_call: TRBV12-3/TRBV12-4; j_call: TRBJ1-1; cdr3_aa: CASSLKWSTEAFF; cdr3_nt: TGTGCCAGCAGTTTAAAATGGTCTACTGAAGCTTTCTTT
d_call: .; clone_size: many; v_call: TRBV25-1; j_call: TRBJ2-1; cdr3_aa: CASSEQGNNEQFF; cdr3_nt: TGTGCCAGCAGTGAGCAGGGGAACAATGAGCAGTTCTTC
d_call: TRBD1; clone_size: few; v_call: TRBV20-1; j_call: TRBJ1-2; cdr3_aa: CSARDRDRGNVYTF; cdr3_nt: TGCAGTGCTAGAGATCGGGACAGGGGAAACGTCTACACCTTC
d_call: .; clone_size: few; v_call: TRBV6-2/TRBV6-3; j_call: TRBJ2-7; cdr3_aa: CASRTVASGVYEQYF; cdr3_nt: TGTGCCAGCAGGACCGTAGCCTCAGGGGTCTACGAGCAGTACTTC
d_call: .; clone_size: many; v_call: TRBV29-1; j_call: TRBJ1-1; cdr3_aa: CSSQVSMNTEAFF; cdr3_nt: TGCAGCTCACAGGTTTCCATGAACACTGAAGCTTTCTTT
d_call: .; clone_size: .; v_call: TRBV30; j_call: TRBJ1-1; cdr3_aa: CAWSPDGGEAFF; cdr3_nt: TGTGCCTGGAGTCCCGACGGCGGCGAAGCTTTCTTT
d_call: TRBD2; clone_size: few; v_call: TRBV20-1; j_call: TRBJ2-1; cdr3_aa: CSARGRLAGNRAGYNEQFF; cdr3_nt: TGCAGTGCTAGAGGGAGACTAGCGGGAAATCGTGCAGGCTACAATGAGCAGTTCTTC
d_call: TRBD2; clone_size: .; v_call: TRBV9; j_call: TRBJ2-4; cdr3_aa: CASSVEGDYRNIQYF; cdr3_nt: TGTGCCAGCAGCGTAGAAGGGGACTACAGAAACATTCAGTACTTC
d_call: TRBD1; clone_size: many; v_call: TRBV2; j_call: TRBJ1-1; cdr3_aa: CASSSDRGTEAFF; cdr3_nt: TGTGCCAGCAGCTCGGACAGGGGGACTGAAGCTTTCTTT
d_call: TRBD2; clone_size: few; v_call: TRBV7-9; j_call: TRBJ2-7; cdr3_aa: CASSWGGFNYEQYF; cdr3_nt: TGTGCCAGCAGCTGGGGGGGATTCAACTACGAGCAGTACTTC
d_call: TRBD2; clone_size: .; v_call: TRBV2; j_call: TRBJ2-5; cdr3_aa: CASSVDGGASSETQYF; cdr3_nt: TGTGCCAGCAGTGTTGACGGGGGGGCGAGTTCTGAGACCCAGTACTTC
d_call: TRBD2; clone_size: .; v_call: TRBV5-1; j_call: TRBJ2-3; cdr3_aa: CASSPAGAQTDTQYF; cdr3_nt: TGCGCCAGCAGCCCAGCGGGGGCGCAGACAGATACGCAGTATTTT
d_call: TRBD2; clone_size: .; v_call: TRBV4-1; j_call: TRBJ2-5; cdr3_aa: CASSQAPSASGKETQYF; cdr3_nt: TGCGCCAGCAGCCAAGCTCCAAGTGCTAGCGGGAAAGAGACCCAGTACTTC
d_call: .; clone_size: .; v_call: TRBV20-1; j_call: TRBJ2-1; cdr3_aa: CSARGVGYNKQFF; cdr3_nt: TGCAGTGCCCGAGGGGTAGGTTACAATAAGCAGTTCTTC
d_call: .; clone_size: .; v_call: TRBV2; j_call: TRBJ2-7; cdr3_aa: CASRPGGGLAEQYF; cdr3_nt: TGTGCCAGCAGACCGGGTGGCGGCTTGGCCGAGCAGTACTTC
d_call: .; clone_size: .; v_call: TRBV7-2; j_call: TRBJ2-7; cdr3_aa: CASSQDAGYEQYF; cdr3_nt: TGTGCCAGCAGCCAGGACGCAGGCTACGAGCAGTACTTC
d_call: .; clone_size: .; v_call: TRBV5-1; j_call: TRBJ2-7; cdr3_aa: CASRSDPGPGAREQYF; cdr3_nt: TGCGCCAGCAGATCGGATCCGGGGCCCGGTGCTCGCGAGCAGTACTTC
d_call: .; clone_size: .; v_call: TRBV7-9; j_call: TRBJ2-7; cdr3_aa: CASSPKAGVTYEQYF; cdr3_nt: TGTGCCAGCAGCCCCAAGGCTGGGGTTACCTACGAGCAGTACTTC
d_call: .; clone_size: .; v_call: TRBV12-3/TRBV12-4; j_call: TRBJ2-5; cdr3_aa: CASSALLQDTQYF; cdr3_nt: TGTGCCAGCAGTGCGCTACTCCAAGATACCCAGTACTTC
d_call: .; clone_size: .; v_call: TRBV12-3/TRBV12-4; j_call: TRBJ2-1; cdr3_aa: CASRAGPLSYNEQFF; cdr3_nt: TGTGCCAGCAGAGCCGGGCCCCTATCCTACAATGAGCAGTTCTTC
d_call: .; clone_size: .; v_call: TRBV29-1; j_call: TRBJ1-4; cdr3_aa: CSVATDSLNEKRFF; cdr3_nt: TGCAGCGTTGCGACAGACAGTCTTAATGAAAAACGGTTTTTT
d_call: .; clone_size: .; v_call: TRBV4-2; j_call: TRBJ2-1; cdr3_aa: CASSQERGPYNERFF; cdr3_nt: TGTGCCAGCAGCCAAGAGCGGGGGCCGTACAATGAGCGGTTCTTC